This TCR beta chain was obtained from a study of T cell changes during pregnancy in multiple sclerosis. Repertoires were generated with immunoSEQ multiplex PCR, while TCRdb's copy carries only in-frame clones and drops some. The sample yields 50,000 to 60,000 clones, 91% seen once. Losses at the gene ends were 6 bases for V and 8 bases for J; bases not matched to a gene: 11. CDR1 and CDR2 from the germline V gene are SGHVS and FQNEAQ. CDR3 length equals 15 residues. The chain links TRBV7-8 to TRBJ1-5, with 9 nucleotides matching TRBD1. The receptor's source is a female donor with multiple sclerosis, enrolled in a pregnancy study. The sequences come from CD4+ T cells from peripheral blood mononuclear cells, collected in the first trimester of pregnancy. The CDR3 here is CASSVDRGVGKPQHF. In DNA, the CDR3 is TGTGCCAGCAGTGTGGACAGGGGCGTAGGAAAGCCCCAGCATTTT.